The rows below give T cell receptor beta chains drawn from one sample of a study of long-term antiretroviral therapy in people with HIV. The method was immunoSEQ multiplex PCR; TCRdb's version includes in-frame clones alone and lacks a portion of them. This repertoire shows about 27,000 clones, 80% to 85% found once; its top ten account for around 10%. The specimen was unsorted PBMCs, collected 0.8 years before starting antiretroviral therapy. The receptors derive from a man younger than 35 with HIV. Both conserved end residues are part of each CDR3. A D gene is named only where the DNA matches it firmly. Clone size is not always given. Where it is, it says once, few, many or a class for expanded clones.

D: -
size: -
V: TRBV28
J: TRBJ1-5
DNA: TGTGCCAGCAGTTCACGGGTAGATCAGCCCCAGCATTTT
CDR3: CASSSRVDQPQHF

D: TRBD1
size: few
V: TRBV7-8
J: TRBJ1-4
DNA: TGTGCCAGCAGCTCGGACAGGGGAATCTTATCGGGAAATGAAAAACTGTTTTTT
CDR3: CASSSDRGILSGNEKLFF

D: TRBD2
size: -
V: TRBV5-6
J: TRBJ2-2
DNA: TGTGCCAGCAGCCCGGGACTAGCGTTCGGGGAGCTGTTTTTT
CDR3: CASSPGLAFGELFF

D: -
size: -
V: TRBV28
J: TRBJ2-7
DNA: TGTGCCAGCAGTTTCCGTGACTACCCTACGAAGCAGTACTTC
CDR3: CASSFRDYPTKQYF

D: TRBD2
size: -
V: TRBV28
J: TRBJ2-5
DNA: TGTGCCACTAGACTAGCAGCTTACCAAGAGACCCAGTACTTC
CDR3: CATRLAAYQETQYF

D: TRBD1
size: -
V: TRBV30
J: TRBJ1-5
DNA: TGTGCCTGGAGTGTACGAGACAGGGCCAATCAGCCCCAGCATTTT
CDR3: CAWSVRDRANQPQHF

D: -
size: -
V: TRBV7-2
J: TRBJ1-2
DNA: TGTGCCAGCAGCCTCTACAACCCAGGGCCTAACGGCTACACCTTC
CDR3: CASSLYNPGPNGYTF

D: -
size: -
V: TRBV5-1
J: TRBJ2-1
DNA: TGCGCCAGCGGCCGGGAGCCCCAGAATGAGCAGTTCTTC
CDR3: CASGREPQNEQFF

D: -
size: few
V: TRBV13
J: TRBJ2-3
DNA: TGTGCCAGCAGTCGGGGACGAAACACAGATACGCAGTATTTT
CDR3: CASSRGRNTDTQYF

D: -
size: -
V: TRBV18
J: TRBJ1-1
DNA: TGTGCCAGCTCACCGAGTGGGACACTCAACACTGAAGCTTTCTTT
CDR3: CASSPSGTLNTEAFF

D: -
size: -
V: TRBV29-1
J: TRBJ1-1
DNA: TGCAGCGTCGAAGGGAACACTGAAGCTTTCTTT
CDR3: CSVEGNTEAFF

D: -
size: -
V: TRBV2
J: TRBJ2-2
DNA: TGTGCCAGCAGTGCCGGGGAGCTGTTTTTT
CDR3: CASSAGELFF

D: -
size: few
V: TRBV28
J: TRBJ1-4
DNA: TGTGCCAGCAGTTTGCCCTCAACTAATGAAAAACTGTTTTTT
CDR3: CASSLPSTNEKLFF

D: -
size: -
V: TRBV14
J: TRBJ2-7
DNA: TGTGCCAGCAGCCGATGGGGGCAGGGGCGAACCTACGAGCAGTACTTC
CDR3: CASSRWGQGRTYEQYF

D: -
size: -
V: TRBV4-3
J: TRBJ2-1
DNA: TGCGCCAGCAGCCAAGATTGGGCTAGCAGACGAGCTAATGAGCAGTTCTTC
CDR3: CASSQDWASRRANEQFF

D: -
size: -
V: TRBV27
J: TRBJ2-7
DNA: TGTGCCAGCACTTCGGACCCTAGGGACGAGCAGTACTTC
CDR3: CASTSDPRDEQYF

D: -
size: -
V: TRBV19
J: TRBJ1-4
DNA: TGTGCCAGGAGATACCAAGGTGGACGGGAAAAACTGTTTTTT
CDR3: CARRYQGGREKLFF

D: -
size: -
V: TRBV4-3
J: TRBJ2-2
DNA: TGCGCCAGCAGCCAGGTTCTAGGGGGGACCGGGGAGCTGTTTTTT
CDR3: CASSQVLGGTGELFF

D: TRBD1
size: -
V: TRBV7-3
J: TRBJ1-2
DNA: TGTGCCAGCAGCTTAACCTCCGGGACAGGGAATGGCTACACCTTC
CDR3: CASSLTSGTGNGYTF

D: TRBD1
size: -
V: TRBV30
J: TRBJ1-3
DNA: TGTGCCTGGAGTGTTGGACAGGGGGGTGGAAACACCATATATTTT
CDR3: CAWSVGQGGGNTIYF

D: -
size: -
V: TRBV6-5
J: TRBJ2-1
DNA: TGTGCCAGCAGTTACTGGGGGGCCCATGAGCAGTTCTTC
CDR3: CASSYWGAHEQFF

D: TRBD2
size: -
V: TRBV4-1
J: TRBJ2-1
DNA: TGCGCCAGCAGCCCGGGGGTTAGCGGGAGGCACTACAATGAGCAGTTCTTC
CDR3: CASSPGVSGRHYNEQFF

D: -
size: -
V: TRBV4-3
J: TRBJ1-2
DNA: TGCGCCAGCAGCCAAGATTCAACTAACTATGGCTACACCTTC
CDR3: CASSQDSTNYGYTF

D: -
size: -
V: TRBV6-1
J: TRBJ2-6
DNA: TGTGCCAGCGAGGCTAGCCTTTCTGGGGCCAACGTCCTGACTTTC
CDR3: CASEASLSGANVLTF

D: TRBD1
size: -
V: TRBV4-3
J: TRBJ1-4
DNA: TGCGCCAGCAGCCAGGGGGTGGGACAGGGTTATGAAAAACTGTTTTTT
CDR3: CASSQGVGQGYEKLFF

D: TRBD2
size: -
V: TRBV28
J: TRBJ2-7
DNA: TGTGCCAGCACTGGCCGGGGGGACCCGAGCTCCTACGAGCAGTACTTC
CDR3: CASTGRGDPSSYEQYF

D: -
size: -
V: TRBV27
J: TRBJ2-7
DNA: TGTGCCAGCAGTTCCGACCCCTACGAGCAGTACTTC
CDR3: CASSSDPYEQYF

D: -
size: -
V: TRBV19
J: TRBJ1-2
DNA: TGTGCCAGTAGCCAGGGGCGAGCTAACTATGGCTACACCTTC
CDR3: CASSQGRANYGYTF

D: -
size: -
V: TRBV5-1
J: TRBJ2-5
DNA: TGCGCCAGCAGCTTACCGGCCGAGACCCAGTACTTC
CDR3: CASSLPAETQYF

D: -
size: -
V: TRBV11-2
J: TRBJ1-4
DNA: TGTGCCAGCAGCCCACGGAGAAATGAAAAACTGTTTTTT
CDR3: CASSPRRNEKLFF

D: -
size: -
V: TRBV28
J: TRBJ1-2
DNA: TGTGCCAGCAGTTTAGCAGGGGATTACGACTATGGCTACACCTTC
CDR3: CASSLAGDYDYGYTF

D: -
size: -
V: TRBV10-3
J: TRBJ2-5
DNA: TGTGCCATCAGTTCCGGAGAGACCCAGTACTTC
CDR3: CAISSGETQYF

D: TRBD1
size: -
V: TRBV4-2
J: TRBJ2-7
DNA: TGTGCCAGCAGCCCGCGGCTCGGGACAGGGGCCGAGCAGTACTTC
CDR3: CASSPRLGTGAEQYF

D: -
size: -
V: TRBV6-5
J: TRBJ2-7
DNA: TGTGCCAGCAGTTACTCGAGATTGGGCGAGCAGTACTTC
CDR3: CASSYSRLGEQYF

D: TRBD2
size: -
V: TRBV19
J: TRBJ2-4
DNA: TGTGCCAGTAGTAGGGAAGGGAGGGGCGCTACCAAAAACATTCAGTACTTC
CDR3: CASSREGRGATKNIQYF

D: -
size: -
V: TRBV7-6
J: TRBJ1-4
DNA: TGTGCCAGCAGCTTGAGGCTCCAAAGGGAAAAACTGTTTTTT
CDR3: CASSLRLQREKLFF

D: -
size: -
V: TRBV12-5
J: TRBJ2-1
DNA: TGTGCTAGTGGTTTGCAAAGGGGGGCGGGGTATTCCTACAATGAGCAGTTCTTC
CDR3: CASGLQRGAGYSYNEQFF

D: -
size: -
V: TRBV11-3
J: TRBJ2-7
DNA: TGTGCCAGCAGCTCATCTGGGGGTTACGGGCAGTACTTC
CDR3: CASSSSGGYGQYF

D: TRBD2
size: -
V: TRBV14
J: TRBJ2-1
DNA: TGTGCCAGCAGCGGACTAGCGCGAAGATCCTACAATGAGCAGTTCTTC
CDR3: CASSGLARRSYNEQFF

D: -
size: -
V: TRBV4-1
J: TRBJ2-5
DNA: TGCGCCAGCAGCCAAAGCTTAGCGGCTACCCAAGAGACCCAGTACTTC
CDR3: CASSQSLAATQETQYF

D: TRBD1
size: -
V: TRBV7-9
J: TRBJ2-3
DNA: TGTGCCAGCAGCCGACAGGGGGCAGATACGCAGTATTTT
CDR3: CASSRQGADTQYF

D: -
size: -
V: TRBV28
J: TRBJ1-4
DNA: TGTGCCAGCAGTTATAGGGACTATAATGAAAAACTGTTTTTT
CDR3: CASSYRDYNEKLFF

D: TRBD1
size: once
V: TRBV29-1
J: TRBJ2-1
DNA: TGCAGCGTGGACAGGGGACTGTACAATGAGCAGTTCTTC
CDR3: CSVDRGLYNEQFF

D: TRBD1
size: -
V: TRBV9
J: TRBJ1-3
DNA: TGTGCCAGCAGCGCCCGGGACAGGGGAACAAACACCATATATTTT
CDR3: CASSARDRGTNTIYF

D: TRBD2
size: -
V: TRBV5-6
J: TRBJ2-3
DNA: TGTGCCAGCAGCTCGGATCTTTTGGGGACTAGCAAAACAGATACGCAGTATTTT
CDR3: CASSSDLLGTSKTDTQYF

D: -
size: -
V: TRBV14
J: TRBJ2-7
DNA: TGTGCCAGCAGCCACCTTGGACTGGGCCCCCACTACGAGCAGTACTTC
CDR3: CASSHLGLGPHYEQYF

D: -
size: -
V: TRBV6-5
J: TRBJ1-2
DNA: TGTGCCAGCAGTTACTCGGGACCCACCAGTGGCTATGGCTACACCTTC
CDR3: CASSYSGPTSGYGYTF

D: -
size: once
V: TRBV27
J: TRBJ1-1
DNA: TGTGCCAGCGGGCAGGGACTGATGAACACTGAAGCTTTCTTT
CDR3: CASGQGLMNTEAFF

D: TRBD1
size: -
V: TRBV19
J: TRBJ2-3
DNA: TGTGCCAGTAGTATATCGACAGGGATAACAGATACGCAGTATTTT
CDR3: CASSISTGITDTQYF

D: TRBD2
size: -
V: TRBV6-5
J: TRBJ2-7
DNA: TGTGCCAGCAATTATAGCGGGGCCTCCTACGAGCAGTACTTC
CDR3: CASNYSGASYEQYF

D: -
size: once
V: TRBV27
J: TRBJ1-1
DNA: TGTGCCAGCAGTTTAGGAGGCAGTCGGAACACTGAAGCTTTCTTT
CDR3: CASSLGGSRNTEAFF

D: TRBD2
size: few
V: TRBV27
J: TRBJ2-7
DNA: TGTGCCAGCAGTTTATCCCGCCTAGCGGGAAGAACCTACGAGCAGTACTTC
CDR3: CASSLSRLAGRTYEQYF

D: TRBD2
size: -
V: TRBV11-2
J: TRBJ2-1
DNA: TGTGCCAGCAGCTCAATCCTAGCGGGAGGGCCCGCCTACAATGAGCAGTTCTTC
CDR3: CASSSILAGGPAYNEQFF

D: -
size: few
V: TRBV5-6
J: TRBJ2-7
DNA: TGTGCCAGCAGCCAGGGGGGGTCCTACGAGCAGTACTTC
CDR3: CASSQGGSYEQYF

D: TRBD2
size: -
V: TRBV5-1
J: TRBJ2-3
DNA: TGCGCCAGCAGCTTGGGGACTAGCGGGGGGGATACGCAGTATTTT
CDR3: CASSLGTSGGDTQYF

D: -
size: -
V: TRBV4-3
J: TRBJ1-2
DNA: TGCGCCAGCAGTGAAAGATGGGGCGGGAGCTATGGCTACACCTTC
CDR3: CASSERWGGSYGYTF

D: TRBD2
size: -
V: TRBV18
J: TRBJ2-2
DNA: TGTGCCAGCTCAATCCTAGCGGGAAGTAACACCGGGGAGCTGTTTTTT
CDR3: CASSILAGSNTGELFF

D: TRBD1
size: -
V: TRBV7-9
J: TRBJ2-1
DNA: TGTGCCAGCAGCTCCCGACAGGGTATCGCCTACAATGAGCAGTTCTTC
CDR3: CASSSRQGIAYNEQFF

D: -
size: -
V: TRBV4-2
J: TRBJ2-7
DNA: TGTGCCAGCAGCCAAGGGGGGCAGGGTCCCGAGCAGTACTTC
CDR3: CASSQGGQGPEQYF

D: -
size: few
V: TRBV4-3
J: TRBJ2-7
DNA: TGCGCCAGCAGCCAAGAAGTCAGGTGGTACGAGCAGTACTTC
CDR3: CASSQEVRWYEQYF